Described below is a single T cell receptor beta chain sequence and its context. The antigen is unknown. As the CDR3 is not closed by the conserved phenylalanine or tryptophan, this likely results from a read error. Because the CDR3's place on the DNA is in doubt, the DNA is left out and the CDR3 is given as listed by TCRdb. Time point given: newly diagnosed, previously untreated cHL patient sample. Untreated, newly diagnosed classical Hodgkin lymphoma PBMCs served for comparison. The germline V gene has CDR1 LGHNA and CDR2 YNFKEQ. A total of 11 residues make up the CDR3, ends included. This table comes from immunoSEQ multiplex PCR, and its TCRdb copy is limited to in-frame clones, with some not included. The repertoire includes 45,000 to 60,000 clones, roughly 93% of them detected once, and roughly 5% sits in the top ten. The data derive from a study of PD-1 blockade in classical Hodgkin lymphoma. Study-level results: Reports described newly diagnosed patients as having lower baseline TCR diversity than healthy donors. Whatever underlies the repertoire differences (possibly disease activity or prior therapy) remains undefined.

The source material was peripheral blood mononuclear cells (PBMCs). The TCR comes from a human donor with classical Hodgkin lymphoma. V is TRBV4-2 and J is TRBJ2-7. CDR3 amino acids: CASSQELRGEI.